This T cell receptor (beta chain) is from a study of T cells in Graves' hyperthyroidism and ophthalmopathy. The overall study: At initial diagnosis, before any treatment had begun, peripheral blood was obtained.

Patients between 18 and 65 years old had hyperthyroidism, newly diagnosed and lasting under 2 months. The CDR3 extends over 13 amino acids. Germline CDR1 SGHTA, CDR2 FQGNSA. V was pared by 4 bases and J by 3 bases, with 9 bases between. The source material, RNA transcripts, was used to amplify TCR beta CDR3 regions. Carried out on the TCR CDR3, a first-round RT-PCR used the HTBI primer set. TCRdb re-called the multiplex PCR reads with MiXCR, one entry per CDR3 protein. The sample includes hundreds of thousands of distinct CDR3 sequences, 38% of them seen just once. Findings and limits, study-wide: Most thyroid clonotypes expanded above 0.001 were also detected in blood.

To note about this clonotype: The antigen is undetermined.

The clonotype comes from a man aged 18 to 29 with Graves' hyperthyroidism. Sequenced: blood. The chain carries TRBV7-2 and TRBJ2-5; D is ambiguous. The CDR3 spells CASSYTLKETQYF. In DNA, the CDR3 is TGTGCCAGCAGCTACACCCTCAAAGAGACCCAGTACTTC.